This T cell receptor beta chain came from a study of early T cells in non-severe SARS-CoV-2 infection. Background on the study: Chains from this unsorted whole-blood bulk RNA could not be paired.

In this sample, this clonotype turned up once. What it binds is unknown. TCRdb processed the 5' RACE reads anew with MiXCR; each CDR3 protein has one entry. The sample holds 55,000 to 80,000 distinct CDR3 sequences; 7.5% to 9% are singletons and the top ten take roughly 13%. CDR1 is SGHDT and CDR2 is YYEEEE in the germline V gene. The CDR3 totals 15 residues. V dropped 4 bases and J dropped 5; count of bases not matched to a gene: 6. Regarding the study as a whole: Matches to VDJdb favored anti-spike CD8 responses and missed private and CD4 specificities.

The sample was whole blood, taken at baseline. The receptor was isolated from an adult who was a healthcare worker with PCR-confirmed SARS-CoV-2 infection or an uninfected control (not recorded which). The V and J genes are TRBV5-6 and TRBJ2-7; 13 bases are a match to TRBD2. This CDR3 reads CASSAGLAGTNEQYF. The CDR3 nucleotides read TGTGCCAGCAGCGCGGGACTAGCGGGAACCAACGAGCAGTACTTC.